A selection of T cell receptor beta chains follows, all from one sample in a study of molecular identifiers for immune sequencing clone quantification. Using its own MiXCR run on the PCR reads, TCRdb lists one record per CDR3 protein. Among about 330,000 distinct CDR3 sequences listed, roughly a quarter were seen once. Sequencing was done on a sample of naive CD8+ T cells from blood, with Jurkat cell RNA spiked in. The receptor source for this set is a human donor in good health. Some libraries in this study had Jurkat cell RNA spiked in. Each CDR3 is given with its conserved first and last residue. Each record gives: J gene, clone size, V gene, CDR3 protein. A row's size may be missing; if present it is once, few, many or a size class.

>TRBJ2-3|many|TRBV5-1
CASSVTSTDTQYF
>TRBJ2-3|many|TRBV9
CASSYAGGTDTQYF
>TRBJ2-2|many|TRBV9
CASRSSDRGLGGELFF
>TRBJ2-5|many|TRBV7-9
CASSLVPSGRRETQYF
>TRBJ2-7|-|TRBV5-1
CASSLEAGTAAAGEQYF
>TRBJ1-5|many|TRBV12-5
CASGTGVGQPQHF
>TRBJ2-5|many|TRBV7-6
CASSSRRVLAGEETQYF
>TRBJ2-3|few|TRBV7-3
CASSLGSNTDTQYF
>TRBJ2-3|many|TRBV5-1
CASSPFWGDRGPDTQYF
>TRBJ1-5|many|TRBV12-3/TRBV12-4
CASSHTGNSNQPQHF
>TRBJ1-1|many|TRBV9
CASSVGGHTEAFF
>TRBJ2-2|-|TRBV5-1
CASSSATTGELFF
>TRBJ1-5|-|TRBV4-3
CASSQDRGRNQPQHF
>TRBJ2-2|few|TRBV28
CASSSRTSGRSLSGELFF
>TRBJ2-7|few|TRBV29-1
CSVEVGTSGRAYEQYF
>TRBJ2-7|-|TRBV7-9
CASSLGTASYAQYF
>TRBJ2-5|-|TRBV28
CASRQWDRGRGETQYF
>TRBJ2-3|many|TRBV7-9
CASSQGSGPYTDTQYF
>TRBJ2-3|many|TRBV28
CASSVDRGLRTQYF
>TRBJ1-2|few|TRBV7-6
CASSPTDRVGGGYTF
>TRBJ2-3|many|TRBV28
CASSLETSQDTDTQYF
>TRBJ1-1|once|TRBV28
CASRHSLTSKATKAFF
>TRBJ1-4|few|TRBV20-1
CSARAEVANEKLFF
>TRBJ2-3|-|TRBV27
CASIPPDGEYSTDTQYF
>TRBJ2-7|many|TRBV7-9
CASSSLAGSSYEQYF
>TRBJ1-5|many|TRBV20-1
CSASGRALGNQPQHF
>TRBJ2-2|-|TRBV20-1
CSARGGIRAGELFF
>TRBJ1-1|-|TRBV5-1
CASSLAAWITEAFF
>TRBJ1-5|-|TRBV19
CASSRGGNQPQLF
>TRBJ1-1|-|TRBV2
CASGATGAGALF
>TRBJ2-5|-|TRBV3-1
CASSQDQYWSAGGPSETQYF
>TRBJ2-2|few|TRBV15
CATSSFSAFSGELFF
>TRBJ2-3|-|TRBV20-1
CSATLNTDTQYF
>TRBJ1-5|-|TRBV19
CASSKGPSNQPQHF
>TRBJ2-3|many|TRBV23-1
CASSHPGVQSTDTQYF
>TRBJ2-7|-|TRBV4-1
CASSRSGLPDPLSEQYF
>TRBJ1-1|-|TRBV6-5
CARSYSMGGGTEAFF
>TRBJ2-3|-|TRBV12-3/TRBV12-4
CASSPSGGRKADTQYF
>TRBJ2-1|-|TRBV9
CASSARTDNEQFF
>TRBJ1-1|few|TRBV4-1
CASSQAAGMNTEAFF
>TRBJ2-1|-|TRBV5-1
CASSGPMSSYNEQFF
>TRBJ1-2|few|TRBV2
CASRSGQNYGYTF
>TRBJ1-5|-|TRBV3-1
CASSQGRGIQPQHF
>TRBJ2-7|many|TRBV20-1
CSARGEIPSYEQYF
>TRBJ1-4|many|TRBV29-1
CSVLLRTTNEKLFF
>TRBJ2-1|-|TRBV7-6
CASSLTLSSGRGNEQFF
>TRBJ1-1|many|TRBV6-5
CASSYPSGSRTEAFF
>TRBJ1-1|-|TRBV28
CASSLDGIGGRETEAFF
>TRBJ1-1|many|TRBV9
CASSVGGREAFF
>TRBJ1-5|few|TRBV19
CASRQNRVQPQHF
>TRBJ2-7|-|TRBV7-2
CASSLAGLAGVDEQYF
>TRBJ2-1|few|TRBV14
CASSQVGLEQFF
>TRBJ2-2|many|TRBV4-1
CASSQDLHTGELFF
>TRBJ2-7|many|TRBV20-1
CSARDQGYYEQYF
>TRBJ2-2|-|TRBV7-2
CASSSRSERVRTGELFF